This T cell receptor (beta chain) was found in a study of T cell responses to AZD1222 COVID-19 vaccine. General study findings and limits: Mostly white British, mostly female donors; authors suggested clonal diversity may be underestimated. Repertoire sampling happened only post peak T cell response.

For this clone: Its specificity is not known.

Trimming stripped 5 bases from V and 6 bases from J, with 10 bases between. Per germline, CDR1 KGHSH and CDR2 LQKENI. The CDR3 length is 13 residues. Method: immunoSEQ multiplex PCR; TCRdb's copy keeps in-frame clones and lacks some. Among under 80,000 clones, 60% to 85% were seen once, and the ten largest hold more than 20%. The origin of this receptor is an adult in good health. The chain uses TRBV18 and TRBJ2-2; tentatively, D is TRBD1 (6 bases). Sample: peripheral blood, taken on day 0 of MenACWY control vaccination. The CDR3: CASSSNRAGELFF. DNA of the CDR3: TGTGCCAGCTCATCCAACAGGGCCGGGGAGCTGTTTTTT.